This T cell receptor beta chain was captured by sequencing in a study of T cells in localized non-small cell lung cancer. Regarding this clone: Its target is unknown.

Overall study findings and caveats: Longer overall survival was associated with a higher density of T cells in the blood. Among the top 100 tumor clones, a median around 50 appeared in adjacent lung.

The protocol was immunoSEQ multiplex PCR, while the TCRdb copy is restricted to in-frame clones and leaves out a portion. Among about 79,000 clones listed, around 90% were seen once. Trimming removed 10 bases at V and 1 base at J, with 22 bases between. This CDR3 region has 16 residues. Looked up from germline, CDR1 is MNHEY and CDR2 is SMNVEV (reference sequence). This TCR was recovered from a woman aged 35-70 years with stage I squamous cell lung carcinoma. The chain is built from TRBV27 and TRBJ2-5; perhaps TRBD2 as D (6 bases). This material consisted of peripheral blood, taken before any cancer treatment. CDR3 residues: CATDLGGGRGQETQYF. CDR3 DNA sequence: TGTGCCACCGATTTGGGAGGCGGGCGGGGCCAAGAGACCCAGTACTTC.